The 23 T cell receptor beta chains listed next were all sequenced from one sample in a study of T cells in Graves' hyperthyroidism and ophthalmopathy. The CDR3 regions of TCR beta were amplified from RNA transcripts. HTBI primers were employed in a first-round RT-PCR of the TCR CDR3. Via MiXCR, TCRdb re-called the multiplex PCR reads, giving one row per CDR3 protein. The repertoire has 660,000 or so distinct CDR3 sequences, just under 45% of them found once; the top ten carry under 8%. Sequenced material: peripheral blood or thyroid tissue (not recorded which). The receptors here all came from an adult man with Graves' disease, either hyperthyroidism or ophthalmopathy (not recorded which).

The chain uses TRBV2 and TRBJ1-2, with 10 bases that match TRBD1. Germline V CDR1 and CDR2: SNHLY, FYNNEI. This CDR3 is 15 amino acids long. With V trimmed by 8 bases and J by 3 bases, 9 bases remained unmatched. The CDR3 protein is CASSDKTGGDYGYTF. The CDR3 nucleotides are TGTGCCAGCTCCGACAAGACAGGGGGCGACTATGGCTACACCTTC.

In nucleotides, the CDR3 is TGTGCCATCAGTTACGGGTCCAATCAGCCCCAGCATTTT. Translation: CAISYGSNQPQHF. This sequence joins TRBV10-3 and TRBJ1-5, with D unclear. CDR1 and CDR2 (germline): ENHRY, SYGVKD. This CDR3 spans 13 amino acids. V was cut by 5 bases and J by 3 bases, with 8 bases left in between.

Turning to this clonotype: At one of its ends the junction is not consistent with the germline gene, which may arise from a read error. The chain has TRBV11-2 and TRBJ1-1; unclear D gene. Germline V gene lookup returns CDR1 SGHAT and CDR2 FQNNGV. The CDR3 sequence is 12 residues long. CDR3 in amino acids: CASSRRPGEAFF. CDR3 bases: TGTGCCAGCAGCCGACGACCCGGCGAAGCCTTCTTT. Supplemented by reference TRBV11-2 and TRBJ1-1, the full variable domain reads EAGVAQSPRYKIIEKRQSVAFWCNPISGHATLYWYQQILGQGPKLLIQFQNNGVVDDSQLPKDRFSAERLKGVDSTLKIQPAKLEDSAVYLCASSRRPGEAFFGQGTRLTVV.

This clonotype was observed a handful of times. CDR3 region: CARKENRGRDQPQHF. In DNA form, the CDR3 reads TGCGCCAGAAAAGAAAACAGGGGCCGCGATCAGCCCCAGCATTTT. The chain links TRBV10-1 to TRBJ1-5; 7 nucleotides line up with TRBD1. The V and J ends lost 9 bases and 5 bases, in that order; junction bases with no gene match: 13. In germline, CDR1 is WNHNN, CDR2 SYGVQD (reference sequence). The CDR3 runs 15 residues.

The chain couples TRBV2 to TRBJ1-1; D is uncertain. Germline assignment: CDR1 SNHLY and CDR2 FYNNEI. Trimming left V 5 bases short and J 5 bases short, with 9 bases between. CDR3 size: 12 residues. CDR3 protein: CASSQTSTEAFF. CDR3 DNA: TGTGCCAGCAGTCAAACGTCAACTGAAGCTTTCTTT.

As regards this clonotype: A single base separates this from a much larger clone, so it may be a read error. The chain links TRBV10-3 to TRBJ2-2; D is unresolved. Germline V CDR1 and CDR2: ENHRY, SYGVKD. V lost 3 bases to trimming and J lost 4 bases, with 9 bases between them. There are 14 residues in the CDR3. The chain's CDR3 is CAISERASTGELFF. DNA of the CDR3: TGTGCCATCAGTGAAAGGGCGAGCACCGGGGAGCTGTTTTTT.

CDR3 in amino acids: CSARTGGGTNQYF. CDR3 bases: TGCAGTGCTAGAACGGGCGGAGGGACGAATCAGTACTTC. The genes are TRBV20-1 and TRBJ2-5; D perhaps matches TRBD2 (6 bases). CDR3 length: 13 residues. Germline values: CDR1 DFQATT, CDR2 SNEGSKA (reference sequence). The V gene lost 2 bases and the J gene lost 11 bases, with 18 bases spanning the gap.

Only one count was recorded for this clonotype. This chain connects TRBV29-1 to TRBJ1-1, with D possibly TRBD1 on 6 matching bases. The CDR3 spans 11 residues. Germline CDR1 and CDR2: SQVTM and ANQGSEA. V lost 4 bases, J lost 11 bases, and 14 bases lay in between. Here the CDR3 reads CSVGDDRMAFF. The DNA for the CDR3 is TGCAGCGTTGGCGATGACAGGATGGCTTTCTTT.

The CDR3 DNA reads as TGTGCCAGCAGCGTAGGCCCGGACACTGAAGCTTTCTTT. Translating gives CASSVGPDTEAFF. V and J are TRBV9 and TRBJ1-1; D not resolved. There are 13 residues in the CDR3. Germline assignment: CDR1 SGDLS and CDR2 YYNGEE. The V and J ends lost 0 bases and 3 bases respectively, with 6 bases between them.

The chain couples TRBV20-1 to TRBJ2-2, with 11 bases that match TRBD2. CDR3 size: 17 residues. The germline gives CDR1 DFQATT, CDR2 SNEGSKA (reference sequence). J gave up 5 bases and V 6 bases, and 14 bases lay outside the gene matches. CDR3 nucleotide sequence: TGCAGTGCAAAGAACCCTACTAGCGGGAGAGGAACCGGGGAGCTGTTTTTT. Translated, it gives CSAKNPTSGRGTGELFF.

The chain couples TRBV20-1 to TRBJ2-5; no clear D. The germline V gene encodes CDR1 DFQATT and CDR2 SNEGSKA (reference sequence). V was cut by 3 bases and J by 5 bases, with 10 bases left in between. The CDR3 spans 12 residues. This chain's CDR3 is CSASSHGETQYF. CDR3 in DNA: TGCAGTGCTAGCAGCCACGGGGAGACCCAGTACTTC.

This clonotype was counted many times. The genes are TRBV2 and TRBJ1-4; 7 bases match TRBD1. From germline, CDR1 is SNHLY and CDR2 FYNNEI. The CDR3 has 13 amino acids. V trimming: 6 bases; J trimming: 6 bases; junction bases outside the gene matches: 4. The DNA of the CDR3 is TGTGCCAGCAGCCCCGGGACAGATGAAAAACTGTTTTTT. Protein product: CASSPGTDEKLFF.

In its sample, this clonotype was seen a few times. J is TRBJ2-7 and V is TRBV9; tentatively, D is TRBD1 (6 bases). Germline assignment: CDR1 SGDLS and CDR2 YYNGEE. The V end was cut by 10 bases, the J end by 4 bases, with 18 bases between. CDR3 length: 13 amino acids. The CDR3 DNA reads as TGTGCCTCCTCGCCGGGACAACATTACGAGCAGTACTTC. This encodes CASSPGQHYEQYF.

A remark on this clonotype: At one of its ends the junction is not consistent with the germline gene, which may arise from a read error. V usage is TRBV5-1 and J usage is TRBJ2-6; D is unresolved. The CDR3 loop spans 15 amino acids. Germline CDR1 and CDR2: SGHRS and YFSETQ. CDR3 DNA: TGTGCCACCAGTGCCCGGGTAGCTGGGGCCAACGTCCTGACTTTC. Amino acid sequence: CATSARVAGANVLTF.

The CDR3 DNA is TGCAGTGCTAGATGCCTCAGGGAAGTGACTGAAGCTTTCTTT. It yields the protein CSARCLREVTEAFF. The V call is TRBV20-1, the J call TRBJ1-1; tentatively, D is TRBD1 (5 bases). This CDR3 region has 14 residues. Germline V gene lookup returns CDR1 DFQATT and CDR2 SNEGSKA (reference sequence). V lost 2 bases and J lost 5, with 15 bases in between.

The genes are TRBV2 and TRBJ2-7, with a weak D call TRBD1 (6 bases). The CDR3 length is 14 residues. Per germline, CDR1 SNHLY and CDR2 FYNNEI. V was cut by 2 bases and J by 2 bases, with 10 bases left in between. CDR3 loop: CASSERAGAYEQYF. The CDR3 DNA sequence: TGTGCCAGCAGTGAACGGGCAGGGGCCTACGAGCAGTACTTC.

For this clonotype: Likely a read error: the CDR3 ends without its conserved phenylalanine or tryptophan. No DNA is shown, since the ends of the CDR3 on it are uncertain; the CDR3 is the one TCRdb lists. V gene TRBV7-2 combines with J gene TRBJ2-2; the tabulated D call, TRBD2, remains unverified against the DNA. Germline V gene data show CDR1 as SGHTA and CDR2 as FQGNSA. The CDR3 is 8 amino acids in total, end residues counted. The CDR3 loop is CASSLVGA.

To note about this clonotype: A read error may produce the germline difference seen at one junction end. J is TRBJ2-5 and V is TRBV7-9; 7 bases fit TRBD1. This CDR3 is built from 17 residues. The V gene's germline CDR1 is SEHNR and CDR2 FQNEAQ (reference sequence). The CDR3 spells CASSLLGRQGGGETQYF. In nucleotides, the CDR3 is TGCGCCAGCAGCTTATTGGGGCGACAGGGTGGCGGGGAGACCCAGTACTTC. The whole variable domain, filled in from reference TRBV7-9 and TRBJ2-5, reads DTGVSQNPRHKITKRGQNVTFRCDPISEHNRLYWYRQTLGQGPEFLTYFQNEAQLEKSRLLSDRFSAERPKGSFSTLEIQRTEQGDSAMYLCASSLLGRQGGGETQYFGPGTRLLVL.

The chain has TRBV2 and TRBJ1-1, with D possibly matching TRBD1 (6 bases). This CDR3 has 17 amino acids. V was trimmed by 5 bases and J by 5 bases, leaving 24 bases between them. Germline V gene lookup returns CDR1 SNHLY and CDR2 FYNNEI. CDR3 loop: CASSYSIGWGARTEAFF. Written as DNA, the CDR3 is TGTGCCAGCAGTTACTCGATCGGATGGGGGGCGAGGACTGAAGCTTTCTTT.

The V call is TRBV4-1, the J call TRBJ1-1; TRBD1 might be the D (5 bases). Trimming left V 1 base short and J 3 bases short, with 12 bases between. The CDR3 has 15 amino acids. Germline CDR1 and CDR2: MGHRA and YSYEKL. CDR3 nucleotide sequence: TGCGCCAGCAGCCAAGTCGAGGGGCTGGACACTGAAGCTTTCTTT. It translates to CASSQVEGLDTEAFF.

In this sample, this clonotype turned up a few times. The rearrangement uses TRBV25-1 and TRBJ2-7, with 7 bases identical to TRBD1. CDR1 MGHDK and CDR2 SYGVNS come from the germline V gene. This CDR3 region has 14 residues. V dropped 6 bases and J dropped 6; count of bases not matched to a gene: 11. In nucleotides, the CDR3 is TGTGCCAGCAGAGGTAGGGGCAGGGGGTCCGAGCAGTACTTC. The encoded protein is CASRGRGRGSEQYF.

The sample holds many counts of this clonotype. The chain employs TRBV7-9 and TRBJ2-5; perhaps TRBD1 as D (7 bases). CDR3 length: 15 residues. Germline V gene sequence: CDR1 SEHNR, CDR2 FQNEAQ (reference sequence). Trimming took 5 bases from V and 5 from J, leaving 18 bases between them. CDR3 sequence reads: CASSRVTGRWETQYF. The CDR3 nucleotides read TGTGCCAGCAGCCGTGTGACAGGGAGGTGGGAGACCCAGTACTTC.

In regard to this clonotype: This CDR3 fails to terminate in the conserved phenylalanine or tryptophan, so it likely reflects a read error. V usage is TRBV7-9 and J usage is TRBJ2-7; D perhaps matches TRBD1 (6 bases). Per germline, CDR1 SEHNR and CDR2 FQNEAQ (reference sequence). With 1 base removed from V and 4 bases from J, the gap between germline ends came to 11 bases. The CDR3 spans 14 residues. DNA for the CDR3: TGTGCCAGCAGCTTAGACAGGGAGACTTACGAGCAGTACCTC. Translating gives CASSLDRETYEQYL.